These 8 T cell receptor beta chains share one sample of origin, sequenced in a study of shared clonotypes between healthy human individuals. Using immunoSEQ multiplex PCR, the repertoire was profiled, and TCRdb retains in-frame clones only, with some absent. This table holds roughly 700,000 clones, approximately 79% found once. Sequences were obtained from memory CD4+ T cells sorted from blood. Subset given: CD45RA-negative fraction. The receptors come from a woman in her 30s in good health.

Turning to this clone: Other DNA sequences of this sample code for an identical CDR3. V gene TRBV19 combines with J gene TRBJ1-5; 7 bases are shared with TRBD1. V lost 5 bases, J lost 4 bases, and 5 bases stayed unmatched. Germline V gene data show CDR1 as LNHDA and CDR2 as SQIVND (reference sequence). The CDR3 covers 14 residues. Written as DNA, the CDR3 is TGTGCCAGTAGTCCCCAGGGGGGGAATCAGCCCCAGCATTTT. It codes for CASSPQGGNQPQHF.

This clone was counted between two and nine times. The chain couples TRBV7-8 to TRBJ1-1, with D maybe TRBD1 (5 bases). V was pared by 4 bases and J by 1 base, with 10 bases between. Germline CDR1 SGHVS, CDR2 FQNEAQ. The CDR3 extends over 14 amino acids. Here the CDR3 DNA reads TGTGCCAGCAGCTCCGGGACCGCGAACACTGAAGCTTTCTTT. Amino acids: CASSSGTANTEAFF.

To note about this clone: Other DNA sequences from this sample encode an identical CDR3 as well. V and J are TRBV6-5 and TRBJ1-2; 10 nucleotides align to TRBD1. There are 13 residues in the CDR3. Germline values: CDR1 MNHEY, CDR2 SVGAGI. V was clipped by 6 bases and J by 7 bases; unmatched bases: 5. The CDR3 loop is CASSRQGAGGYTF. The CDR3 nucleotides are TGTGCCAGCAGCCGACAGGGGGCGGGTGGCTACACCTTC.

The chain combines TRBV7-2 with TRBJ2-3, with D tentatively TRBD2 (6 bases). V lost 1 base, J lost 0 bases, and 8 bases lay in between. The V gene's germline CDR1 is SGHTA and CDR2 FQGNSA. This CDR3 contains 15 residues. The CDR3 nucleotides read TGTGCCAGCAGCTTAGTTAGCGGTAGCACAGATACGCAGTATTTT. The encoded protein is CASSLVSGSTDTQYF.

This clone was counted only a few times. This sequence joins TRBV30 and TRBJ2-7; 7 bases are shared with TRBD1. V shed 0 bases and J 5 bases; nucleotides not matched to a gene: 7. Germline CDR1 and CDR2: GTSNPN and SVGIG (reference sequence). CDR3 size: 14 residues. The CDR3 coding sequence is TGTGCCTGGAGTGTAGGGACAGACTACCACGAGCAGTACTTC. It yields the protein CAWSVGTDYHEQYF. The full variable domain, in which reference TRBV30 and TRBJ2-7 provide the parts outside the CDR3, is SQTIHQWPATLVQPVGSPLSLECTVEGTSNPNLYWYRQAAGRGLQLLFYSVGIGQISSEVPQNLSASRPQDRQFILSSKKLLLSDSGFYLCAWSVGTDYHEQYFGPGTRLTVT.

There are a few counts of this clone. The chain is built from TRBV6-6 and TRBJ1-2; no firm D call. V was clipped by 4 bases and J by 6 bases, with 6 bases between them. CDR3 length: 11 amino acids. CDR1 and CDR2 from the germline V gene are MNHNY and SVGAGI (reference sequence). The DNA of the CDR3 is TGTGCCAGCAGTTCCTACGATGGCTACACCTTC. Translated, it gives CASSSYDGYTF.

The CDR3: CASTPRASGRNEQFF. CDR3 bases: TGTGCCAGCACCCCTCGGGCTAGCGGGAGGAATGAGCAGTTCTTC. The V call is TRBV28, the J call TRBJ2-1, with 11 nucleotides matching TRBD2. The CDR3 length is 15 residues. Germline trimming cut 7 bases from V and 7 bases from J; bases unmatched to any gene: 9. Germline CDR1 is MDHEN and CDR2 is SYDVKM.

The chain carries TRBV7-9 and TRBJ2-5; D assignment may be TRBD1 or TRBD2 (6 bases each). Germline CDR1 SEHNR, CDR2 FQNEAQ (reference sequence). CDR3 size: 15 residues. Between the trimmed V and J ends, which lost 6 bases and 2 bases, there was a span of 16 bases. The CDR3 loop is CASRGGRRLQETQYF. The CDR3 DNA sequence: TGTGCCAGCAGAGGGGGGAGGCGTCTTCAAGAGACCCAGTACTTC. The full variable domain, with the rest looked up from reference TRBV7-9 and TRBJ2-5, is DTGVSQNPRHKITKRGQNVTFRCDPISEHNRLYWYRQTLGQGPEFLTYFQNEAQLEKSRLLSDRFSAERPKGSFSTLEIQRTEQGDSAMYLCASRGGRRLQETQYFGPGTRLLVL.